This record looks at one TCR beta chain sequence and its context. TCRdb independently ran MiXCR on the 5' RACE reads; one entry per CDR3 protein. Of under 300,000 distinct CDR3 sequences detected, approximately 9% appear once; the ten largest clones hold under 7.5%. Trimming took 5 bases from V and 3 from J, leaving 11 bases between them. The CDR3 loop spans 13 amino acids. These data come from a study of CD8 T cells in ankylosing spondylitis. The receptor was derived from a male donor with ankylosing spondylitis or in good health (not recorded which). This chain uses TRBV12-3 or TRBV12-4 with TRBJ2-7, with D tentatively TRBD1 (5 bases). The sample consisted of blood, either unsorted or a sorted T cell fraction (not recorded which). CDR3 in DNA: TGTGCCAGCAGTATTGAAACAGGCTACGAGCAGTACTTC. Its translation: CASSIETGYEQYF.